One sample yielded the 10 T cell receptor beta chains listed below, sequenced in a study of CD8+ T cells in alopecia areata. Once RNA had been extracted, it was reverse transcribed into cDNA to act as the sequencing template. Generated by immunoSEQ multiplex PCR, the TCRdb table keeps only in-frame clones and is missing some. The table has roughly 200,000 clones, 63% seen once. This material consisted of CD4+ T cells sorted from blood, taken at week 0. The receptors shown here come from a human donor with alopecia areata.

This clone came up a few times. V gene TRBV19 combines with J gene TRBJ1-5, with D unclear. This CDR3 comprises 12 residues. Looked up from germline, CDR1 is LNHDA and CDR2 is SQIVND (reference sequence). V lost 9 bases and J 7 bases, leaving 13 bases between the germline ends. The chain's CDR3 is CASTDSNQPQHF. The CDR3, as DNA: TGTGCCAGCACAGATAGTAACCAGCCCCAGCATTTT.

This clone was observed a few times. V is TRBV30 and J is TRBJ1-1; 12 bases map to TRBD1. The CDR3 runs 13 residues. Germline CDR1 GTSNPN, CDR2 SVGIG (reference sequence). The ends lost 6 bases at V and 12 bases at J; junction bases unmatched: 11. The DNA of the CDR3 is TGTGCCTGTGGGACAGGGGGCAATGCGAGGTCTTTCTTT. Its protein is CACGTGGNARSFF.

This clone showed up many times. The chain has TRBV29-1 and TRBJ1-2; 7 bases align to TRBD1. This CDR3 contains 13 residues. The germline V gene encodes CDR1 SQVTM and CDR2 ANQGSEA. The J segment lost 5 bases and the V segment lost 8 bases, leaving 11 bases of the junction unmatched. The CDR3 bases are TGCAGCATCAGGACAGGAGCCACGTATGGCTACACCTTC. Translation gives CSIRTGATYGYTF.

J is TRBJ2-7 and V is TRBV29-1; TRBD1 or TRBD2 may be the D gene (7 bases each). The V end was cut by 3 bases, the J end by 2 bases, with 14 bases between. Germline lookup yields CDR1 SQVTM and CDR2 ANQGSEA. This CDR3 has 14 residues. CDR3 residues: CSVEGGGGPYEQYF. The CDR3 DNA follows: TGCAGCGTTGAGGGAGGGGGCGGCCCCTACGAGCAGTACTTC.

This sequence joins TRBV21-1 and TRBJ2-7; the table's TRBD1 call for D was not verified on the DNA. TRBV21-1 is an annotated pseudogene. The CDR3 is made up of 15 amino acids. The DNA for the CDR3 is TGTGCCAGCAGCAATGAGAAGACAGTATCCTACGAGCAGTACTTC. Its protein product is CASSNEKTVSYEQYF.

The rearrangement uses TRBV9 and TRBJ2-7; 9 bases align to TRBD1. The V gene's germline CDR1 is SGDLS and CDR2 YYNGEE. V was pared by 3 bases and J by 9 bases, with 10 bases of the junction left unmatched. This CDR3 spans 14 amino acids. The DNA for the CDR3 is TGTGCCAGCAGCGCCACAGGGGGCCAGGACGGGCAGTACTTC. This translates into CASSATGGQDGQYF.

This clone was found a few times. This chain's CDR3 is CAISAPYGYTF. The CDR3 DNA reads as TGTGCCATCAGTGCCCCCTATGGCTACACCTTC. The chain is built from TRBV10-3 and TRBJ1-2; D call uncertain. Trimming cost V 4 bases and J 4 bases, with 4 bases left between them. The germline V gene has CDR1 ENHRY and CDR2 SYGVKD. CDR3 size: 11 residues.

This rearrangement joins TRBV27 to TRBJ2-1; 7 positions match TRBD1. The CDR3 has 15 amino acids. The germline gives CDR1 MNHEY, CDR2 SMNVEV (reference sequence). V shed 6 bases, J shed 0 bases, and the junction held 5 bases outside the gene matches. The CDR3 loop is CASSLDRASYNEQFF. CDR3 in DNA: TGTGCCAGCAGCCTAGACAGGGCCTCCTACAATGAGCAGTTCTTC.

The rearrangement uses TRBV6-6 and TRBJ1-1; D perhaps matches TRBD1 (5 bases). This CDR3 has 14 residues. Germline CDR1 and CDR2: MNHNY and SVGAGI (reference sequence). Trimming removed 3 bases at V and 8 bases at J, with 16 bases between. CDR3 protein: CASSYSGPSREAFF. CDR3 DNA: TGTGCCAGCAGTTATTCGGGACCCTCAAGAGAAGCTTTCTTT.

This sequence joins TRBV27 and TRBJ1-2; D is unclear. Germline lookup yields CDR1 MNHEY and CDR2 SMNVEV (reference sequence). This CDR3 has 14 residues. The V gene lost 5 bases and the J gene lost 8 bases, with 18 bases spanning the gap. This CDR3 reads CASSPRALLGGYTF. CDR3 bases: TGTGCCAGCAGTCCACGGGCCCTCCTAGGAGGCTACACCTTC.